The 9 T cell receptor beta chains below all came from one sample that was sequenced in a study of identical twins. Each CDR3 protein gets one entry after TCRdb re-called the 5' RACE reads with MiXCR. The data hold hundreds of thousands of distinct CDR3 sequences, with about 9.4% observed a single time. In addition, the sample was reused for a study of yellow fever vaccine responses in identical twins.

Sequencing used PBMCs. The source of these receptors is a woman under 30 in good health.

This clonotype was seen repeatedly, ten times or more. This chain uses TRBV29-1 with TRBJ2-7; tentative D call: TRBD2 (6 bases). V was cut by 1 base and J by 0 bases, with 10 bases left in between. Looked up from germline, CDR1 is SQVTM and CDR2 is ANQGSEA. The CDR3 totals 14 residues. The CDR3, as DNA: TGCAGCGTTGAAGTTGGGGGGAGCTCCTACGAGCAGTACTTC. Translation gives CSVEVGGSSYEQYF.

The chain has TRBV5-1 and TRBJ2-2; D uncertain. V lost 4 bases and J 0 bases, leaving 7 bases between the germline ends. The CDR3 has 14 residues. Germline CDR1 is SGHRS and CDR2 is YFSETQ. The CDR3 sequence is CASSPQPNTGELFF. Written as DNA, the CDR3 is TGCGCCAGCAGCCCTCAGCCGAACACCGGGGAGCTGTTTTTT.

This chain uses TRBV20-1 with TRBJ2-3, with D possibly TRBD2 on 6 matching bases. The CDR3 consists of 12 residues. Germline values: CDR1 DFQATT, CDR2 SNEGSKA (reference sequence). Deletions cut 6 bases from V and 5 bases from J, with 12 bases between. CDR3 nucleotide sequence: TGCAGTGCCGGAGGGGCTGAAGATACGCAGTATTTT. Its translation: CSAGGAEDTQYF.

The chain combines TRBV30 with TRBJ1-2; D possibly corresponds to TRBD1 (6 bases). CDR3 length: 17 amino acids. Germline-derived CDR1 and CDR2 are GTSNPN and SVGIG (reference sequence). The V end was cut by 3 bases, the J end by 4 bases, with 24 bases between. The CDR3 is CAWRFFGQGHFSYGYTF. CDR3 nucleotide sequence: TGTGCCTGGAGATTTTTCGGGCAGGGGCATTTTAGCTATGGCTACACCTTC.

The genes are TRBV11-2 and TRBJ2-5; D not certain. Trimming cost V 5 bases and J 2 bases, with 6 bases left between them. Germline CDR1 is SGHAT and CDR2 is FQNNGV. The CDR3 totals 12 residues. Here the CDR3 reads CASSTQQETQYF. The CDR3 DNA follows: TGTGCCAGCAGCACACAACAAGAGACCCAGTACTTC. The whole variable domain, filled in from reference TRBV11-2 and TRBJ2-5, reads EAGVAQSPRYKIIEKRQSVAFWCNPISGHATLYWYQQILGQGPKLLIQFQNNGVVDDSQLPKDRFSAERLKGVDSTLKIQPAKLEDSAVYLCASSTQQETQYFGPGTRLLVL.

This clonotype was detected a few times. In DNA form, the CDR3 reads TGTGCCAGCAGCCCCTCCGGAACTAATGAAAAACTGTTTTTT. Translating gives CASSPSGTNEKLFF. J is TRBJ1-4 and V is TRBV7-3; D unclear. CDR1 is SGHTA and CDR2 is FQGTGA in the germline V gene. Trimming pared 5 bases from V and 1 base from J, leaving 8 bases between. There are 14 residues in the CDR3.

The chain uses TRBV5-1 and TRBJ2-7; D is ambiguous. V was shortened by 5 bases and J by 1 base, with 13 bases between the two germline ends. This CDR3 has 14 amino acids. CDR1 is SGHRS and CDR2 is YFSETQ in the germline V gene. The CDR3 region has the DNA TGCGCCAGCAGTGCAGAGCGACCTTCCTACGAGCAGTACTTC. Protein product: CASSAERPSYEQYF.

This clonotype has more than one count but fewer than ten. CDR3 nucleotides: TGCAGCGTTGAAGACGCTGGACAGGGGGATTCCTACGAGCAGTACTTC. Translated: CSVEDAGQGDSYEQYF. The V and J genes are TRBV29-1 and TRBJ2-7, with 10 nucleotides matching TRBD1. This CDR3 region has 16 residues. Germline V lookup: CDR1 SQVTM, CDR2 ANQGSEA. V gave up 0 bases and J gave up 1 base; unmatched junction bases: 6.

This clonotype has just a few counts. The rearrangement joins TRBV2 to TRBJ2-5; 12 bases line up with TRBD2. This CDR3 contains 15 residues. Germline V gene sequence: CDR1 SNHLY, CDR2 FYNNEI. The V segment lost 4 bases and the J segment 5 bases; nucleotides outside the gene matches: 5. In DNA form, the CDR3 reads TGTGCCAGCAGTGCACTAGCGGGGGGCAGGGAGACCCAGTACTTC. Its protein is CASSALAGGRETQYF. Based on the CDR3 plus reference TRBV2 and TRBJ2-5, the full variable domain is EPEVTQTPSHQVTQMGQEVILRCVPISNHLYFYWYRQILGQKVEFLVSFYNNEISEKSEIFDDQFSVERPDGSNFTLKIRSTKLEDSAMYFCASSALAGGRETQYFGPGTRLLVL.